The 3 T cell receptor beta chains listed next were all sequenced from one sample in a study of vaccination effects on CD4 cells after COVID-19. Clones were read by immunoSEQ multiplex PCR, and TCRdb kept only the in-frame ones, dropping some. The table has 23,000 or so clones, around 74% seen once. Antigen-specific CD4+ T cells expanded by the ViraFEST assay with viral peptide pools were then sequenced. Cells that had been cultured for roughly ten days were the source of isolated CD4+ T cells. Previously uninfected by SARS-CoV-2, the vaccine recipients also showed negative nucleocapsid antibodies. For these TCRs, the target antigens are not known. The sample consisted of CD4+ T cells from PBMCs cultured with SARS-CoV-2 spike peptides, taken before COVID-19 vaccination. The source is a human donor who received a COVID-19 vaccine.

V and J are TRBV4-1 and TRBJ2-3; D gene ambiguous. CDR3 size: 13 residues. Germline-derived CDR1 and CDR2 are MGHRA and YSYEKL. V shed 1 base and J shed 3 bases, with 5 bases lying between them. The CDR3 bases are TGCGCCAGCAGCCAAGGTTGGACAGATACGCAGTATTTT. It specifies CASSQGWTDTQYF.

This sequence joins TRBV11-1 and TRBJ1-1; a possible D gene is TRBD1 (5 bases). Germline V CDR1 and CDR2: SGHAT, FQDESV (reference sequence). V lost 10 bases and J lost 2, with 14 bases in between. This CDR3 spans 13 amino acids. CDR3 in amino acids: CATEGDANTEAFF. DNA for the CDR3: TGTGCCACAGAAGGGGATGCTAACACTGAAGCTTTCTTT.

This CDR3 is CAIQGTNTGELFF. CDR3 in DNA: TGTGCCATCCAGGGGACGAACACCGGGGAGCTGTTTTTT. This sequence joins TRBV6-5 and TRBJ2-2; D perhaps matches TRBD1 (6 bases). The CDR3 has 13 residues. The V end was cut by 10 bases, the J end by 0 bases, with 9 bases between. Germline V gene data show CDR1 as MNHEY and CDR2 as SVGAGI.